The 21 T cell receptor beta chains below all came from one sample that was sequenced in a study of molecular identifiers for immune sequencing clone quantification. Each CDR3 protein is one row after TCRdb ran MiXCR on the PCR reads. The repertoire holds about half a million distinct CDR3 sequences, around 23% seen once, with approximately 0.76% in the top ten. Sequences were obtained from naive CD8+ T cells from blood, with Jurkat cell RNA spiked in. The subset is: FACS-sorted CD8+CD4-CCR7+CD45RA+ naive T cells. Every receptor here comes from a human donor in good health. Some libraries in this study had Jurkat cell RNA spiked in.

V is TRBV20-1 and J is TRBJ2-7; a weak D match, TRBD2 (5 bases). This CDR3 comprises 16 residues. The ends were cut back, 3 bases at V and 3 bases at J, with 21 bases in the middle. CDR1 and CDR2 (germline): DFQATT, SNEGSKA (reference sequence). The CDR3 bases are TGCAGTGCTAGTAAGGCAGGCGGGCCCCCCTACTACGAGCAGTACTTC. It translates to CSASKAGGPPYYEQYF.

This clonotype was recorded at least ten times. J is TRBJ2-7 and V is TRBV27, with 9 bases lining up with TRBD1. The J segment lost 6 bases and the V segment lost 3 bases, leaving 6 bases of the junction unmatched. There are 14 residues in the CDR3. The germline V gene encodes CDR1 MNHEY and CDR2 SMNVEV (reference sequence). This CDR3 is CASSFGPTGGEQYF. As DNA, the CDR3 is TGTGCCAGCAGTTTCGGCCCGACAGGGGGCGAGCAGTACTTC.

This clonotype was recorded a few times. The gene calls are TRBV13 and TRBJ2-5; D is tentatively TRBD1 or TRBD2 (5 bases each). Deletions cut 0 bases from V and 5 bases from J, with 13 bases between. CDR1 is PRHDT, CDR2 FYEKMQ, per germline (reference sequence). The CDR3 covers 15 residues. CDR3 residues: CASSLGVSGHETQYF. The DNA for the CDR3 is TGTGCCAGCAGCTTAGGTGTTTCGGGGCACGAGACCCAGTACTTC.

This clonotype appeared once. The V call is TRBV3-1, the J call TRBJ2-7; TRBD1 matches at 9 bases. Per germline, CDR1 LGHDT and CDR2 YNNKEL (reference sequence). This CDR3 is 18 amino acids long. Losses at the gene ends were 0 bases for V and 4 bases for J; bases not matched to a gene: 13. CDR3 DNA sequence: TGTGCCAGCAGCCAAGATTTATTAGGGACAGGGTCCTTTTACGAGCAGTACTTC. Encoded protein: CASSQDLLGTGSFYEQYF.

The rearrangement joins TRBV5-3 to TRBJ2-3; 7 positions match TRBD2. TRBV5-3 is known as an ORF, though its function is uncertain. The CDR3 extends over 13 amino acids. The ends lost 8 bases at V and 4 bases at J; junction bases unmatched: 7. The CDR3 DNA sequence: TGTGCCAGCAGGCGGACTAGAGCAGATACGCAGTATTTT. Protein: CASRRTRADTQYF.

With regard to this clonotype: A single base separates this from a much larger clone, so it may be a read error. The V and J genes are TRBV4-1 and TRBJ1-1, with a weak D call TRBD1 (6 bases). Germline V gene lookup returns CDR1 MGHRA and CDR2 YSYEKL. The CDR3 is 12 amino acids. CDR3 residues: CANSQGGGEAFF. As DNA, the CDR3 is TGCGCCAACAGCCAAGGAGGGGGTGAAGCTTTCTTT.

With regard to this clonotype: This may arise from a read error, as a much more abundant clone is one base away. The genes are TRBV12-3 or TRBV12-4 and TRBJ1-6; TRBD1 aligns across 9 bases. The CDR3 runs 16 residues. The CDR3 DNA is TGTGCCAGCAGTACCACAGGGGGCGGCCGGAATTCACCCCTCCGCTTT. Protein product: CASSTTGGGRNSPLRF.

Concerning this clonotype: A much larger clone lies a single base off, so this may be a read error. This rearrangement joins TRBV7-6 to TRBJ1-5; possible D gene TRBD1, 5 bases. This CDR3 region has 13 residues. Per the germline V gene, CDR1 is SGHVS and CDR2 is FNYEAQ. CDR3 in amino acids: CDSSRNGGQPQHF. CDR3 sequence (DNA): TGTGACAGCAGCCGAAATGGGGGGCAGCCCCAGCATTTT.

This clonotype was detected only a few times. The CDR3 region has the DNA TGTGCCAGCAGTGAAGCTACCGGCAGCGGATATGGCTACACCTTC. This codes for CASSEATGSGYGYTF. The V call is TRBV2, the J call TRBJ1-2; no firm D call. The germline V and J ends were trimmed by 0 bases and 5 bases, with 13 bases remaining between them. There are 15 residues in the CDR3. Germline values: CDR1 SNHLY, CDR2 FYNNEI.

This clonotype was seen just once. Because the CDR3 is missing its conserved closing phenylalanine or tryptophan, this is likely a read error. The chain's CDR3 is CASSLGQGSLHSSYEQYL. In nucleotides, the CDR3 is TGCGCCAGCAGCTTGGGACAGGGGAGCCTCCATAGCTCCTACGAGCAGTACTTA. The V gene is TRBV5-1, the J gene TRBJ2-7, with 8 bases aligning to TRBD1. Per the germline V gene, CDR1 is SGHRS and CDR2 is YFSETQ. V shed 0 bases, J shed 0 bases, and the junction held 11 bases outside the gene matches. The CDR3 totals 18 residues.

A note on this clonotype: A much larger clone differs from this one at a single base, so this may be a read error. This sequence joins TRBV30 and TRBJ2-7, with D hard to call. Trimming pared 4 bases from V and 6 bases from J, leaving 10 bases between. The CDR3 runs to 11 residues. Germline V CDR1 and CDR2: GTSNPN, SVGIG (reference sequence). The CDR3 region is CAWKTISEQYF. The CDR3 nucleotides are TGTGCCTGGAAAACCATCTCCGAGCAGTACTTC. Full variable domain (outside the CDR3, taken from reference TRBV30 and TRBJ2-7): SQTIHQWPATLVQPVGSPLSLECTVEGTSNPNLYWYRQAAGRGLQLLFYSVGIGQISSEVPQNLSASRPQDRQFILSSKKLLLSDSGFYLCAWKTISEQYFGPGTRLTVT.

V usage is TRBV4-3 and J usage is TRBJ2-3; D uncertain. CDR3 length: 15 amino acids. Germline CDR1 and CDR2: LGHNA and YSLEER. Trimming took off 0 bases at V and 4 bases at J, with 11 bases between the two ends. The DNA of the CDR3 is TGCGCCAGCAGCCAAGATTGGGGTGCGTCAGATACGCAGTATTTT. Translating gives CASSQDWGASDTQYF.

This clonotype was seen ten or more times. The rearrangement joins TRBV28 to TRBJ2-5; perhaps TRBD1 as D (5 bases). The CDR3 is 14 residues long. Germline assignment: CDR1 MDHEN and CDR2 SYDVKM. Trimming shortened V by 3 bases and J by 4 bases, and 12 bases separated the two germline ends. The CDR3 DNA reads TGTGCCAGCAGTTTCAGAGCAGGGCGAGAGACCCAGTACTTC. It codes for CASSFRAGRETQYF.

The gene calls are TRBV7-9 and TRBJ1-2; no clear D gene. Germline lookup yields CDR1 SEHNR and CDR2 FQNEAQ (reference sequence). The CDR3 has 13 residues. The germline V and J ends were trimmed by 3 bases and 3 bases, with 8 bases remaining between them. The CDR3 spells CASSFPDYYGYTF. The CDR3 DNA is TGTGCCAGCAGCTTTCCAGATTACTATGGCTACACCTTC.

This clonotype appeared many times. The gene calls are TRBV13 and TRBJ1-4; D gene uncertain. From germline, CDR1 is PRHDT and CDR2 FYEKMQ (reference sequence). Trimming took off 2 bases at V and 6 bases at J, with 16 bases between the two ends. This CDR3 contains 16 residues. CDR3 sequence: CASSLRRVVRDEKLFF. Written as DNA, the CDR3 is TGTGCCAGCAGCTTACGTCGGGTAGTGCGTGATGAAAAACTGTTTTTT.

At least ten counts were recorded for this clonotype. The chain recombines TRBV28 with TRBJ2-7; D gene ambiguous. Between the trimmed V and J ends, which lost 6 bases and 4 bases, there was a span of 10 bases. Germline V gene sequence: CDR1 MDHEN, CDR2 SYDVKM. This CDR3 comprises 12 residues. The CDR3 is CASSHTIYEQYF. CDR3 bases: TGTGCCAGCAGCCACACGATTTACGAGCAGTACTTC.

This clonotype was observed a handful of times. This chain joins TRBV27 and TRBJ2-7, with a tentative D call TRBD1 (6 bases). Trimming cost V 5 bases and J 3 bases, with 14 bases left between them. Germline V gene lookup returns CDR1 MNHEY and CDR2 SMNVEV (reference sequence). The CDR3 is 14 residues long. In nucleotides, the CDR3 is TGTGCCAGCAGTCCACCGGGACAACTCTACGAGCAGTACTTC. This sequence encodes CASSPPGQLYEQYF.

This clonotype was counted many times. The chain combines TRBV13 with TRBJ2-3; the D is unclear. Germline loops: CDR1 PRHDT, CDR2 FYEKMQ (reference sequence). CDR3 length: 14 amino acids. Trimming took off 5 bases at V and 5 bases at J, with 14 bases between the two ends. In nucleotides, the CDR3 is TGTGCCAGCAGCCCCTCGCCGAGCCAAGATACGCAGTATTTT. Amino acid sequence: CASSPSPSQDTQYF.

The table lists this clonotype with a count of one. J is TRBJ1-1 and V is TRBV7-2, with TRBD1 matching 7 bases. The CDR3 totals 15 residues. Trimming cost V 3 bases and J 4 bases; bases outside gene matches: 8. Germline assignment: CDR1 SGHTA and CDR2 FQGNSA. The CDR3 is CTSSLPDRAPTEAFF. The CDR3 nucleotides read TGTACCAGCAGCTTGCCAGACAGGGCCCCCACTGAAGCTTTCTTT.

The chain carries TRBV7-6 and TRBJ1-1; D unresolved. CDR3 length: 16 amino acids. CDR1 SGHVS and CDR2 FNYEAQ come from the germline V gene. Deletions cut 3 bases from V and 5 bases from J, with 19 bases between. CDR3 protein: CASSLDFPPKWTEAFF. CDR3 nucleotide sequence: TGTGCCAGCAGCTTGGACTTCCCACCCAAGTGGACTGAAGCTTTCTTT.

Concerning this clonotype itself: Given a much more abundant clone one base away, this may be a read error. The rearrangement links TRBV30 to TRBJ1-1; D not resolved. There are 13 residues in the CDR3. Looked up from germline, CDR1 is GTSNPN and CDR2 is SVGIG (reference sequence). The CDR3: CARSTAMNTEAFF. Written as DNA, the CDR3 is TGTGCCCGGAGCACGGCCATGAACACTGAAGCTTTCTTT. The full variable domain, completed using reference TRBV30 and TRBJ1-1, is SQTIHQWPATLVQPVGSPLSLECTVEGTSNPNLYWYRQAAGRGLQLLFYSVGIGQISSEVPQNLSASRPQDRQFILSSKKLLLSDSGFYLCARSTAMNTEAFFGQGTRLTVV.